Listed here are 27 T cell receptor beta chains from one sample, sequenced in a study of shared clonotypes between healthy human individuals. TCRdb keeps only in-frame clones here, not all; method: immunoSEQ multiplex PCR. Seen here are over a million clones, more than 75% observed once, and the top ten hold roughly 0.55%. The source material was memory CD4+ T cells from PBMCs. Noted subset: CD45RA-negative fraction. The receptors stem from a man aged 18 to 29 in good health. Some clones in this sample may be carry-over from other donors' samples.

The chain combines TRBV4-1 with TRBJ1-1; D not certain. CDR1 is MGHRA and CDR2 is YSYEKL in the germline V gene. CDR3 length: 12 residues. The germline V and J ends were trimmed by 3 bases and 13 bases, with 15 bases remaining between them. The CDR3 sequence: CASSQDEQMVFF. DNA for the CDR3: TGCGCCAGCAGCCAGGATGAACAGATGGTTTTCTTT.

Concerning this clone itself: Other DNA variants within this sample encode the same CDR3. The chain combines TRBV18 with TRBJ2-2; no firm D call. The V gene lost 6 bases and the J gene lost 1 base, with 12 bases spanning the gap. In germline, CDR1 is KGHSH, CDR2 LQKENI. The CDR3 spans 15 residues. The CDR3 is CASSPVALNTGELFF. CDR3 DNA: TGTGCCAGCTCTCCCGTAGCCCTGAACACCGGGGAGCTGTTTTTT.

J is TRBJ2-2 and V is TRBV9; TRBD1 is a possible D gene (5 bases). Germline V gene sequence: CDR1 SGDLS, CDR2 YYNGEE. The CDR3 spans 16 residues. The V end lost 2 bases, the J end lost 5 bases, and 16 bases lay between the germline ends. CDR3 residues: CASSVLGRVVTGELFF. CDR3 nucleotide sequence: TGTGCCAGCAGCGTTTTAGGCAGGGTAGTAACCGGGGAGCTGTTTTTT.

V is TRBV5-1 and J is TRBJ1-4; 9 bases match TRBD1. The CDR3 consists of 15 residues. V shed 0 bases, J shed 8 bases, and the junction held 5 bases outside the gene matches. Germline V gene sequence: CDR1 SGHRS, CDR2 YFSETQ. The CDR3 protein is CASSLAGQGSEKLFF. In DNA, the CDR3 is TGCGCCAGCAGCTTGGCGGGACAGGGAAGCGAAAAACTGTTTTTT.

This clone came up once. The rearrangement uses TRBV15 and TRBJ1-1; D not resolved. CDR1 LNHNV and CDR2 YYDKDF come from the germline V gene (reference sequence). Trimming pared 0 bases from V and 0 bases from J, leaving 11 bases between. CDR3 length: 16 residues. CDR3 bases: TGTGCCACCAGCAGAGATCGTCGGTCCGTGAACACTGAAGCTTTCTTT. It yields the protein CATSRDRRSVNTEAFF.

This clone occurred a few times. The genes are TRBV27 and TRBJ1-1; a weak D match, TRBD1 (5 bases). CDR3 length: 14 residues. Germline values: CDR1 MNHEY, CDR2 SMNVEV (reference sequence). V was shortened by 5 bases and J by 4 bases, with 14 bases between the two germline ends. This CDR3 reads CASSPQVGATEAFF. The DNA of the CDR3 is TGTGCCAGCAGTCCACAAGTAGGGGCCACTGAAGCTTTCTTT.

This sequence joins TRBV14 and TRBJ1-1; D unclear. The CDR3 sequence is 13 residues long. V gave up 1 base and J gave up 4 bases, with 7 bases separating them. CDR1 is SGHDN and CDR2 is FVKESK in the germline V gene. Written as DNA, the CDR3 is TGTGCCAGCAGCCAAGCTTTAGGCACTGAAGCTTTCTTT. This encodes CASSQALGTEAFF.

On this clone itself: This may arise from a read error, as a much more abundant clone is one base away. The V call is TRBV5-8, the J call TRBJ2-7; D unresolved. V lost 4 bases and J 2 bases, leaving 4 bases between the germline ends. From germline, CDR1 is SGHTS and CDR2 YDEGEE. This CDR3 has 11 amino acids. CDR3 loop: CASSPAYEQYF. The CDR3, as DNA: TGTGCCAGCAGCCCCGCCTACGAGCAGTACTTC. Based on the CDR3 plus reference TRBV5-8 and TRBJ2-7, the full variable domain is EAGVTQSPTHLIKTRGQQATLRCSPISGHTSVYWYQQALGLGLQFLLWYDEGEERNRGNFPPRFSGRQFPNYSSELNVNALELEDSALYLCASSPAYEQYFGPGTRLTVT.

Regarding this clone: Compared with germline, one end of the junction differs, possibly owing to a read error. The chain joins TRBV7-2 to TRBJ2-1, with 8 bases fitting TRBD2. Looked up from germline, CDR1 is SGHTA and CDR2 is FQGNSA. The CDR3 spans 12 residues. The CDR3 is CASSPWSSGRVF. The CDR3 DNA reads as TGTGCCAGCAGCCCTTGGTCTAGCGGGCGCGTCTTC.

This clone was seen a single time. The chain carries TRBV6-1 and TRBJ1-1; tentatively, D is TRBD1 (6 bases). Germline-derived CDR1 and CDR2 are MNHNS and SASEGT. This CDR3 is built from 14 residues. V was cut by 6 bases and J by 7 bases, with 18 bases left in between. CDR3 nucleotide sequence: TGTGCCAGCAGGGAACAGGGTCTTACGAATGAAGCTTTCTTT. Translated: CASREQGLTNEAFF.

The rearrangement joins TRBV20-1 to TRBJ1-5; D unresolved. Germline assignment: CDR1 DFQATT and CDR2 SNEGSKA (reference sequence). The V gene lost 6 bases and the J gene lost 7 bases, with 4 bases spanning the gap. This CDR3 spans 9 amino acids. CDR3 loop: CSAGQPQHF. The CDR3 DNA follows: TGCAGTGCAGGGCAGCCCCAGCATTTT.

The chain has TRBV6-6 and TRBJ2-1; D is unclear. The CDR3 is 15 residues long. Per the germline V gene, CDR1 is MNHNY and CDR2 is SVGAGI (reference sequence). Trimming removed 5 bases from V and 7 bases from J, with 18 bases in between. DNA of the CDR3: TGTGCCAGCAGTGCGACTCTCAGGTCAATGAATGAGCAGTTCTTC. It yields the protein CASSATLRSMNEQFF.

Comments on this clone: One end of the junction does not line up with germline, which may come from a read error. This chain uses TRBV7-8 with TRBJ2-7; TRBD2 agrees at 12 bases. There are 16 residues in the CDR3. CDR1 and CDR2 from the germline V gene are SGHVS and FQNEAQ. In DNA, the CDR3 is TGTGCCAGCAAGGCTAGCGGGAGGGCTATGTCGCCCGAGCAGAACTTC. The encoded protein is CASKASGRAMSPEQNF.

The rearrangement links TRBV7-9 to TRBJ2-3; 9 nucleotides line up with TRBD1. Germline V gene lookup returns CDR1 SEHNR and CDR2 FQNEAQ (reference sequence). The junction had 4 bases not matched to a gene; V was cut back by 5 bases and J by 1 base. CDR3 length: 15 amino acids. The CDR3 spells CASSAGTGRTDTQYF. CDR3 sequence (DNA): TGTGCCAGCAGCGCCGGGACAGGGCGCACAGATACGCAGTATTTT.

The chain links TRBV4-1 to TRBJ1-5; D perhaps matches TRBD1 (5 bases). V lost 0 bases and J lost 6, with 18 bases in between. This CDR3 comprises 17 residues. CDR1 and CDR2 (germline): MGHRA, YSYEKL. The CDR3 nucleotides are TGCGCCAGCAGCCAAGAGATCTCAGGGTCTTCGGGTCAGCCCCAGCATTTT. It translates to CASSQEISGSSGQPQHF.

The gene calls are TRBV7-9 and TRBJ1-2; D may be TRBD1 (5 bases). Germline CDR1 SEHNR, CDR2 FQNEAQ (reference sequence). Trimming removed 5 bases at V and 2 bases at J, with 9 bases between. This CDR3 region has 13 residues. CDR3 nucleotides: TGTGCCAGCAGCCAGGGCGAGAACTATGGCTACACCTTC. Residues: CASSQGENYGYTF. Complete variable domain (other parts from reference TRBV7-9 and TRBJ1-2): DTGVSQNPRHKITKRGQNVTFRCDPISEHNRLYWYRQTLGQGPEFLTYFQNEAQLEKSRLLSDRFSAERPKGSFSTLEIQRTEQGDSAMYLCASSQGENYGYTFGSGTRLTVV.

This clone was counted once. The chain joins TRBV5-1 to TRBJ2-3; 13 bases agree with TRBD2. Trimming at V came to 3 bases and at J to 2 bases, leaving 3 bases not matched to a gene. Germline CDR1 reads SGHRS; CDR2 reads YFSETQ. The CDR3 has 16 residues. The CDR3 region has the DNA TGCGCCAGCAGCTCCGGGACTAGCGGGGACACAGATACGCAGTATTTT. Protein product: CASSSGTSGDTDTQYF.

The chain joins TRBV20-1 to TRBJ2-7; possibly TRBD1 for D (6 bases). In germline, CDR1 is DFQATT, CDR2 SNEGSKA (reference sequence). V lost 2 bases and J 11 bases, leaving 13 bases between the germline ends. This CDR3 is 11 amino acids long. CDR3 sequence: CSARTGAGEYF. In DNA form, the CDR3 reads TGCAGTGCTAGAACTGGGGCAGGGGAGTACTTC.

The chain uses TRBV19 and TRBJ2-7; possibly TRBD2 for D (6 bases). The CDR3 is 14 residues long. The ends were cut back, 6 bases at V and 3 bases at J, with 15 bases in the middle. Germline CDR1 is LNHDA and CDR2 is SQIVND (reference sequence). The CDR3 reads CASSTHGGIYEQYF. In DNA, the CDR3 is TGTGCCAGTAGCACCCATGGCGGGATCTACGAGCAGTACTTC.

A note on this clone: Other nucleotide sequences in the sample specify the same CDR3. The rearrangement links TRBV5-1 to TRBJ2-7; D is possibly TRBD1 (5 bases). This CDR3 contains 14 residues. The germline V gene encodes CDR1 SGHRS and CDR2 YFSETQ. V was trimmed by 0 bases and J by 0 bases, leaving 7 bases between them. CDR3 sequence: CASSLGQLSYEQYF. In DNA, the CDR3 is TGCGCCAGCAGCTTGGGACAGCTCTCCTACGAGCAGTACTTC. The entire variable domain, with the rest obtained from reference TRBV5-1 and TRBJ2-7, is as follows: KAGVTQTPRYLIKTRGQQVTLSCSPISGHRSVSWYQQTPGQGLQFLFEYFSETQRNKGNFPGRFSGRQFSNSRSEMNVSTLELGDSALYLCASSLGQLSYEQYFGPGTRLTVT.

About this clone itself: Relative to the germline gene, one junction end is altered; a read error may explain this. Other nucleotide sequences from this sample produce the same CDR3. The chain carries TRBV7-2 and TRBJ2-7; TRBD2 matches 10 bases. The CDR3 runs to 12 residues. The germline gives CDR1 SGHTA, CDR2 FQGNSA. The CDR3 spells CASGRVGGEQYF. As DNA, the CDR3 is TGCGCCAGCGGGAGGGTGGGGGGCGAGCAGTACTTC.

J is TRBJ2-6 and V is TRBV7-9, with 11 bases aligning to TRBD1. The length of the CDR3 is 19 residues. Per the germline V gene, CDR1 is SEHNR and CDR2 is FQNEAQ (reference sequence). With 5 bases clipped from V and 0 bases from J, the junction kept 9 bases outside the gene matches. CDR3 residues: CASSALLGTGGSGANVLTF. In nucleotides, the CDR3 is TGTGCCAGCAGCGCCCTGCTGGGGACAGGGGGCTCTGGGGCCAACGTCCTGACTTTC.

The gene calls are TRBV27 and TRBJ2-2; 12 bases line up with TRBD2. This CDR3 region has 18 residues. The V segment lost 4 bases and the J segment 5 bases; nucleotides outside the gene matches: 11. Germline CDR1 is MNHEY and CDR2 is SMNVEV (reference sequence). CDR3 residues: CASSWPSGRAGYTGELFF. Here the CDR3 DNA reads TGTGCCAGCAGTTGGCCTAGCGGGAGGGCCGGGTATACCGGGGAGCTGTTTTTT.

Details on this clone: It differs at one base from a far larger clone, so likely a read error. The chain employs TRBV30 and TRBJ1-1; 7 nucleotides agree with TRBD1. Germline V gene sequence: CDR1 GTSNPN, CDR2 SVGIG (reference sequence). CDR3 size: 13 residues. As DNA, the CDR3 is TGTGACTGGTCAGGGGACAGTCTGGCTGAAGCTTTCTTT. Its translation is CDWSGDSLAEAFF.

The CDR3 region is CASSALGANTDTQYF. CDR3 nucleotides: TGCGCCAGCAGCGCCCTCGGGGCCAACACAGATACGCAGTATTTT. This chain connects TRBV5-1 to TRBJ2-3; D tentatively fits TRBD1 or TRBD2 (5 bases each). Germline CDR1 is SGHRS and CDR2 is YFSETQ. V was shortened by 4 bases and J by 2 bases, with 14 bases between the two germline ends. The CDR3 runs to 15 residues.

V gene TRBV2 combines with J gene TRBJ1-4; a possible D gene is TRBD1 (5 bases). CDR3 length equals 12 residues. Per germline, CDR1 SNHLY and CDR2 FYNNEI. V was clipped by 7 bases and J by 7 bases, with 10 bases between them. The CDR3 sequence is CASNQGGEKLFF. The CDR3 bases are TGTGCCAGCAATCAGGGTGGTGAAAAACTGTTTTTT.

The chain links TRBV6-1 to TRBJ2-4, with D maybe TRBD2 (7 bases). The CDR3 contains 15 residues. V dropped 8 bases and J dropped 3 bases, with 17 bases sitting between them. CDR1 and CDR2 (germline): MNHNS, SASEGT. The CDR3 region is CASGAPGGRKNIQYF. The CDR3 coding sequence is TGTGCCAGCGGCGCCCCCGGGGGGCGCAAAAACATTCAGTACTTC.